One and the same sample provided the 21 T cell receptor beta chains below, sequenced in a study of cytomegalovirus exposure and HLA in healthy donors. The primer mix had 60 Vbeta and 13 Jbeta primers. Sequenced by immunoSEQ multiplex PCR; TCRdb stores in-frame clones only, minus some. The sample lists more than 110,000 clones, about four fifths occurring once. The sample was PBMCs. Receptors were obtained from a man aged 30 to 39 in good health and CMV-seronegative.

This sequence joins TRBV6-5 and TRBJ1-5, with 8 bases fitting TRBD1. V shed 5 bases and J 0 bases; nucleotides not matched to a gene: 3. The germline gives CDR1 MNHEY, CDR2 SVGAGI. CDR3 size: 15 residues. DNA for the CDR3: TGTGCCAGCAGTAGGGACAGGAATAGCAATCAGCCCCAGCATTTT. This encodes CASSRDRNSNQPQHF.

V gene TRBV18 combines with J gene TRBJ1-5, with TRBD1 matching 7 bases. This CDR3 region has 16 residues. Germline trimming cut 3 bases from V and 2 bases from J; bases unmatched to any gene: 7. Per the germline V gene, CDR1 is KGHSH and CDR2 is LQKENI. Written as DNA, the CDR3 is TGTGCCAGCTCACCCTCAACAGGGGTCGGCAATCAGCCCCAGCATTTT. Translated, it gives CASSPSTGVGNQPQHF.

This chain joins TRBV11-2 and TRBJ1-3; 7 nucleotides agree with TRBD1. V dropped 3 bases and J dropped 2; count of bases not matched to a gene: 1. Germline V gives CDR1 SGHAT, CDR2 FQNNGV. This CDR3 has 14 amino acids. CDR3 DNA sequence: TGTGCCAGCAGCTTTACAGGGGCTGGAAACACCATATATTTT. Translation gives CASSFTGAGNTIYF.

The J gene is TRBJ1-5, the V gene TRBV7-2, with D unclear. Trimming cost V 0 bases and J 4 bases, with 7 bases left between them. Germline V gene data show CDR1 as SGHTA and CDR2 as FQGNSA. The CDR3 sequence is 14 residues long. The CDR3: CASSLAQKNQPQHF. Here the CDR3 DNA reads TGTGCCAGCAGCTTAGCCCAGAAGAATCAGCCCCAGCATTTT.

The gene calls are TRBV19 and TRBJ1-2; a weak D match, TRBD1 (6 bases). The length of the CDR3 is 12 residues. Germline values: CDR1 LNHDA, CDR2 SQIVND (reference sequence). V dropped 5 bases and J dropped 8 bases, with 12 bases sitting between them. The CDR3 spells CASSLRTAGYTF. The CDR3 region has the DNA TGTGCCAGTAGTCTCAGGACAGCCGGCTACACCTTC.

The V and J genes are TRBV6-5 and TRBJ2-5, with a possible D match to TRBD2 (5 bases). The ends were cut back, 4 bases at V and 5 bases at J, with 14 bases in the middle. The CDR3 has 14 amino acids. Looked up from germline, CDR1 is MNHEY and CDR2 is SVGAGI. CDR3: CASSSGRGWETQYF. For the CDR3, the DNA is TGTGCCAGCAGTTCCGGACGGGGTTGGGAGACCCAGTACTTC.

The rearrangement joins TRBV1 to TRBJ2-5; the D call in the table, TRBD2, was not verified against the DNA. TRBV1 is marked as a pseudogene. This CDR3 has 20 residues. The CDR3 loop is CTSSQENGTSGGPYQETQYF. The CDR3 DNA reads TGCACCAGCAGCCAAGAAAATGGGACTAGCGGGGGACCTTACCAAGAGACCCAGTACTTC.

The chain couples TRBV5-1 to TRBJ2-4, with 9 positions matching TRBD1. The CDR3 totals 13 residues. V gave up 2 bases and J gave up 7 bases; unmatched junction bases: 1. Looked up from germline, CDR1 is SGHRS and CDR2 is YFSETQ. This chain's CDR3 is CASSFGTGNIQYF. CDR3 sequence (DNA): TGCGCCAGCAGCTTCGGGACAGGGAACATTCAGTACTTC.

This chain connects TRBV5-4 to TRBJ2-7; 12 bases match TRBD1. The ends lost 4 bases at V and 7 bases at J; junction bases unmatched: 6. The CDR3 is made up of 14 amino acids. CDR1 and CDR2 from the germline V gene are SGHNT and YYREEE (reference sequence). Here the CDR3 reads CASSPGQGAWEQYF. The DNA for the CDR3 is TGTGCCAGCAGCCCGGGACAGGGGGCTTGGGAGCAGTACTTC.

This chain links TRBV5-8 with TRBJ1-5; D gene unclear. The germline V gene encodes CDR1 SGHTS and CDR2 YDEGEE. This CDR3 is 20 amino acids long. V was pared by 4 bases and J by 2 bases, with 28 bases between. CDR3 sequence (DNA): TGTGCCAGCAGCCCTTTAATTCGGTTGCACCCCATCGTTGGCAATCAGCCCCAGCATTTT. Its translation: CASSPLIRLHPIVGNQPQHF.

This chain uses TRBV29-1 with TRBJ2-3; 9 nucleotides agree with TRBD1. Germline V gene sequence: CDR1 SQVTM, CDR2 ANQGSEA. This CDR3 has 13 amino acids. V shed 6 bases and J 3 bases; nucleotides not matched to a gene: 4. CDR3 in DNA: TGCAGCGTGTTTGGACAGGGGACAGATACGCAGTATTTT. Translation gives CSVFGQGTDTQYF.

V is TRBV10-3 and J is TRBJ2-7; TRBD2 matches 7 bases. Germline CDR1 and CDR2: ENHRY and SYGVKD. The CDR3 has 12 amino acids. After removal of 6 bases from V and 2 bases from J, the junction contained 1 base not matched to a gene. The CDR3 region is CAISGGTYEQYF. For the CDR3, the DNA is TGTGCCATCAGCGGGGGGACCTACGAGCAGTACTTC.

Concerning this clone: An end of the junction differs from the germline gene, which may be a read error. The chain joins TRBV7-9 to TRBJ1-1, with D possibly matching TRBD1 (6 bases). Germline assignment: CDR1 SEHNR and CDR2 FQNEAQ (reference sequence). The CDR3 runs 15 residues. DNA for the CDR3: TGTTCCAGCAGCTTATTACAGGGTTTGTACACTGAAGCTTTCTTT. Protein sequence: CSSSLLQGLYTEAFF.

This clone was observed a handful of times. The rearrangement joins TRBV19 to TRBJ2-3; 9 nucleotides match TRBD1. There are 17 residues in the CDR3. Per germline, CDR1 LNHDA and CDR2 SQIVND (reference sequence). Trimming took 4 bases from V and 1 from J; bases not matched to a gene: 9. CDR3 DNA: TGTGCCAGTAGTAGGGGACAGGGAGGAATAGGCACAGATACGCAGTATTTT. Protein product: CASSRGQGGIGTDTQYF. Filled out from reference TRBV19 and TRBJ2-3, the complete variable domain reads DGGITQSPKYLFRKEGQNVTLSCEQNLNHDAMYWYRQDPGQGLRLIYYSQIVNDFQKGDIAEGYSVSREKKESFPLTVTSAQKNPTAFYLCASSRGQGGIGTDTQYFGPGTRLTVL.

Concerning this clone: This sample includes further DNA sequences coding for the same CDR3. This chain uses TRBV7-3 with TRBJ2-7; TRBD2 aligns across 9 bases. The CDR3 runs to 15 residues. Germline lookup yields CDR1 SGHTA and CDR2 FQGTGA. V dropped 8 bases and J dropped 5; count of bases not matched to a gene: 13. CDR3 in amino acids: CASSLMAGGPHEQYF. CDR3 nucleotide sequence: TGTGCCAGCTCACTTATGGCGGGAGGGCCACACGAGCAGTACTTC.

The chain links TRBV10-2 to TRBJ2-5; the D gene is possibly TRBD1 (6 bases). Trimming stripped 3 bases from V and 6 bases from J, with 11 bases between. Germline loops: CDR1 WSHSY, CDR2 SAAADI. There are 13 residues in the CDR3. The CDR3 protein is CASSEQGRQTQYF. Here the CDR3 DNA reads TGCGCCAGCAGTGAACAGGGAAGGCAGACCCAGTACTTC.

The chain employs TRBV7-7 and TRBJ1-1; a possible D gene is TRBD1 (5 bases). The germline CDR1 and CDR2 sequences are SSHAT and FNYEAQ (reference sequence). This CDR3 is built from 13 residues. V lost 5 bases and J lost 7, with 14 bases in between. CDR3 loop: CASSPGHGDEAFF. As DNA, the CDR3 is TGTGCCAGCAGCCCCGGACACGGAGATGAAGCTTTCTTT.

The chain employs TRBV6-1 and TRBJ2-7; D is possibly TRBD1 (6 bases). CDR1 and CDR2 (germline): MNHNS, SASEGT. This CDR3 is built from 16 residues. V gave up 3 bases and J gave up 0 bases, with 15 bases separating them. The CDR3 sequence is CASSEALGQSSYEQYF. CDR3 coding DNA: TGTGCCAGCAGTGAGGCGCTTGGACAGAGCTCCTACGAGCAGTACTTC.

The CDR3 DNA reads TGCGCCAGCAGCGGCGCGGGGCAAGTGGTAAACTACGAGCAGTACTTC. Translated: CASSGAGQVVNYEQYF. The rearrangement joins TRBV5-1 to TRBJ2-7, with a tentative D call TRBD2 (6 bases). CDR3 length equals 16 residues. CDR1 and CDR2 (germline): SGHRS, YFSETQ. Between the trimmed V and J ends, which lost 4 bases and 3 bases, there was a span of 20 bases. The full variable domain, its missing parts supplied by reference TRBV5-1 and TRBJ2-7, is KAGVTQTPRYLIKTRGQQVTLSCSPISGHRSVSWYQQTPGQGLQFLFEYFSETQRNKGNFPGRFSGRQFSNSRSEMNVSTLELGDSALYLCASSGAGQVVNYEQYFGPGTRLTVT.

This chain joins TRBV2 and TRBJ2-5; D call uncertain. V was clipped by 7 bases and J by 4 bases, with 7 bases between them. The V gene's germline CDR1 is SNHLY and CDR2 FYNNEI. The CDR3 is 11 residues long. The CDR3 loop is CASTPRETQYF. In nucleotides, the CDR3 is TGTGCCAGCACCCCGAGAGAGACCCAGTACTTC.

The V gene is TRBV7-8, the J gene TRBJ1-4; possible D gene TRBD1, 5 bases. Germline values: CDR1 SGHVS, CDR2 FQNEAQ. The CDR3 has 14 amino acids. The V and J ends lost 5 bases and 11 bases respectively, with 18 bases between them. For the CDR3, the DNA is TGTGCCAGCAGCCCCTACGTGTCGGGGGGGAAACTGTTTTTT. It codes for CASSPYVSGGKLFF.